These 23 T cell receptor beta chains came from one sample sequenced in a study of tumor-infiltrating lymphocytes in oesophageal squamous cell carcinoma (dated by TCRdb to about 2016). Receptor amplification or capture employed PCR. Sequencer: Illumina HiSeq 2000. The public sequencing data were trimmed at Q25 with fastp and processed into clonotypes with MiXCR by TCRdb, which kept only in-frame beta chains. Rows are unified per CDR3 protein, each entry keeping the most common DNA and genes. Within this sample are 15,000 to 20,000 distinct CDR3 sequences, with around 41% of them counted one time only. The ten largest clonotypes hold 13% of the sample. The specimen was normal esophageal tissue next to the tumor. These TCRs come from a male donor with esophageal squamous cell carcinoma.

This clonotype was observed at least ten times. The rearrangement uses TRBV7-8 and TRBJ2-3; tentatively, D is TRBD1 or TRBD2 (5 bases each). TRBJ2-7 explains the end of the DNA better; the J call may be wrong. Germline V lookup: CDR1 SGHVS, CDR2 FQNEAQ. The CDR3 loop spans 15 amino acids. The CDR3 is CASSLFQGPSYEQYF. In DNA form, the CDR3 reads TGTGCCAGCAGCTTGTTCCAGGGACCTTCCTACGAGCAGTACTTC.

This clonotype was seen a handful of times. CDR3: CASSLRGSNQPQHF. The CDR3 DNA sequence: TGTGCCAGCAGCCTCAGAGGTAGCAATCAGCCCCAGCATTTT. J is TRBJ1-5 and V is TRBV27; no definite D call. Trimming pared 6 bases from V and 0 bases from J, leaving 9 bases between. The CDR3 has 14 residues. CDR1 and CDR2 (germline): MNHEY, SMNVEV (reference sequence).

This clonotype has a count of ten or more. A much larger clone lies a single base off, so this may be a read error. The chain joins TRBV7-8 to TRBJ2-7; the match to TRBD2 covers 10 bases. The CDR3 has 17 amino acids. Germline CDR1 is SGHVS and CDR2 is FQNEAQ. The V segment lost 5 bases and the J segment 7 bases; nucleotides outside the gene matches: 17. The CDR3 DNA follows: TGTGCCAGCAGCCCCCGCCCAGGACTAGCGGACTACAATGAGCAGTACTTC. Translated: CASSPRPGLADYNEQYF.

CDR3 DNA: TGTGCCAGTAGTGGACTAGGATCACAAGAGACCCAGTACTTC. Residues: CASSGLGSQETQYF. The chain uses TRBV19 and TRBJ2-5; 7 nucleotides align to TRBD2. The V gene end was trimmed by 5 bases and the J gene end by 2 bases; junction bases not matched to a gene: 5. CDR3 length: 14 amino acids. Germline V gene data show CDR1 as LNHDA and CDR2 as SQIVND (reference sequence). Variable domain in full (rest from reference TRBV19 and TRBJ2-5): DGGITQSPKYLFRKEGQNVTLSCEQNLNHDAMYWYRQDPGQGLRLIYYSQIVNDFQKGDIAEGYSVSREKKESFPLTVTSAQKNPTAFYLCASSGLGSQETQYFGPGTRLLVL.

Turning to this clonotype: Lacking the conserved final phenylalanine or tryptophan, this CDR3 likely reflects a read error. It is unclear where the CDR3 begins or ends on the DNA, so no DNA is shown, and the CDR3 is as TCRdb lists it. V is TRBV7-9 and J is TRBJ2-5; the table's D gene call, TRBD2, was not cross checked with the DNA. Germline V CDR1 and CDR2: SEHNR, FQNEAQ (reference sequence). Both ends counted, the CDR3 spans 16 residues. The CDR3 sequence: CASSFSGRAYEQYFGN.

J is TRBJ2-4 and V is TRBV24-1; a weak D match, TRBD2 (6 bases). Trimming left V 7 bases short and J 13 bases short, with 28 bases between. The germline V gene encodes CDR1 KGHDR and CDR2 SFDVKD. The CDR3 is 16 amino acids. CDR3 region: CATSDQNVGGIELQYF. The CDR3 DNA reads as TGTGCCACCAGCGACCAAAACGTGGGCGGGATAGAGCTGCAGTACTTC.

This clonotype was recorded at least ten times. V gene TRBV5-5 combines with J gene TRBJ1-3, with D hard to call. Germline values: CDR1 SGHKS, CDR2 YYEKEE (reference sequence). CDR3 length: 16 residues. The ends were cut back, 0 bases at V and 0 bases at J, with 10 bases in the middle. CDR3 residues: CASSLVRASSGNTIYF. CDR3 in DNA: TGTGCCAGCAGCTTGGTGAGGGCATCCTCTGGAAACACCATATATTTT.

Concerning this clonotype: Here the CDR3 omits its conserved ending phenylalanine or tryptophan, so a read error is the likely source. It is unclear where the CDR3 begins or ends on the DNA, so no DNA is shown, and the CDR3 is as TCRdb lists it. The chain uses TRBV7-2 and TRBJ2-3; TRBD2, the table's D call, lacks a check against the DNA. Termini included, the CDR3 measures 16 amino acids. CDR1 is SGHTA, CDR2 FQGNSA, per germline. CDR3 sequence: CASSTAGTVVTQYFGP.

This clonotype was seen at least ten times. This sequence may be a read error, since a much larger clone differs from it by one base. This sequence joins TRBV24-1 and TRBJ2-7; D possibly corresponds to TRBD2 (5 bases). CDR3 length: 16 amino acids. The V and J ends lost 3 bases and 7 bases respectively, with 21 bases between them. Per germline, CDR1 KGHDR and CDR2 SFDVKD. The CDR3 region has the DNA TGTGCCACCAGTGATCAGAGCCCTAGCTCCTACAATGAGCAGTACTTC. Translated: CATSDQSPSSYNEQYF.

As for this clonotype: The CDR3 ends on some other residue instead of the conserved phenylalanine or tryptophan, so this is likely a read error. The limits of the CDR3 on the DNA are not certain, so only TCRdb's listed CDR3 is given. The chain carries TRBV28 and TRBJ2-6; the table's D call of TRBD2 was not tested on the DNA. The CDR3 comprises 18 residues, both ends counted. Germline CDR1 is MDHEN and CDR2 is SYDVKM. The CDR3: CASSFWREESYNEQFFGP.

CDR3 residues: CASSPLIPGQGSSYEQHF. For the CDR3, the DNA is TGTGCCAGCAGTCCACTGATCCCGGGACAGGGAAGCTCCTACGAGCAGCACTTT. The V call is TRBV6-1, the J call TRBJ1-6; TRBD1 agrees at 9 bases. Per germline, CDR1 MNHNS and CDR2 SASEGT. The CDR3 runs 18 residues. V was pared by 5 bases and J by 19 bases, with 27 bases of the junction left unmatched.

This clonotype was counted a few times. The chain carries TRBV7-2 and TRBJ2-5; perhaps TRBD1 as D (5 bases). The CDR3 spans 13 residues. Between the trimmed V and J ends, which lost 5 bases and 4 bases, there was a span of 11 bases. CDR1 and CDR2 (germline): SGHTA, FQGNSA. The CDR3 sequence: CASSQDRGETQYF. In DNA, the CDR3 is TGTGCCAGCAGCCAAGACAGAGGAGAGACCCAGTACTTC.

The chain joins TRBV28 to TRBJ2-1; 8 bases are shared with TRBD2. The J segment lost 2 bases and the V segment lost 6 bases, leaving 0 bases of the junction unmatched. Per germline, CDR1 MDHEN and CDR2 SYDVKM. The CDR3 consists of 13 residues. CDR3 bases: TGTGCCAGCAGAGCGGGGGCCTACAATGAGCAGTTCTTC. This codes for CASRAGAYNEQFF.

V gene TRBV12-3 or TRBV12-4 combines with J gene TRBJ1-4; no clear D gene. The CDR3 spans 12 residues. V was shortened by 3 bases and J by 3 bases, with 2 bases between the two germline ends. CDR3 DNA sequence: TGTGCCAGCAGTTTCTCTAATGAAAAACTGTTTTTT. This translates into CASSFSNEKLFF.

This clonotype was seen at least ten times. A single base separates this from a much larger clone, so it may be a read error. V usage is TRBV28 and J usage is TRBJ2-5; D unresolved. V lost 0 bases and J 11 bases, leaving 22 bases between the germline ends. The CDR3 sequence is 16 residues long. Germline V CDR1 and CDR2: MDHEN, SYDVKM. CDR3 region: CASSLWGFGVGNEQYF. The CDR3 DNA is TGTGCCAGCAGTTTATGGGGTTTTGGAGTAGGTAATGAGCAGTACTTC.

V and J are TRBV6-8 and TRBJ2-1; D is possibly TRBD1 (5 bases). The V end was cut by 6 bases, the J end by 7 bases, with 13 bases between. CDR1 MNHGY and CDR2 SAAAGT come from the germline V gene. CDR3 length: 13 amino acids. The CDR3 DNA reads as TGTGCCAGCAGCAAGGGGATCTGGAATGAGCAGTTCTTC. This gives the protein CASSKGIWNEQFF.

The table lists this clonotype with many counts. The chain uses TRBV6-1 and TRBJ1-2; D unresolved. The CDR3 loop spans 13 amino acids. V lost 0 bases and J 3 bases, leaving 5 bases between the germline ends. Germline CDR1 MNHNS, CDR2 SASEGT. CDR3 sequence reads: CASSEASHYGYTF. In nucleotides, the CDR3 is TGTGCCAGCAGTGAAGCTTCCCACTATGGCTACACCTTC.

J is TRBJ2-1 and V is TRBV20-1; D may be TRBD2 (6 bases). The germline V gene encodes CDR1 DFQATT and CDR2 SNEGSKA (reference sequence). The V end lost 5 bases, the J end lost 6 bases, and 17 bases lay between the germline ends. The CDR3 runs 14 residues. The CDR3 reads CSAPPAGKGNEQFF. The DNA for the CDR3 is TGCAGTGCTCCTCCAGCGGGTAAAGGCAATGAGCAGTTCTTC.

The genes are TRBV7-2 and TRBJ2-3, with D tentatively TRBD2 (7 bases). Trimming stripped 5 bases from V and 5 bases from J, with 14 bases between. Germline V CDR1 and CDR2: SGHTA, FQGNSA. The CDR3 spans 14 residues. The CDR3 reads CASSGPGGQDTQYF. CDR3 in DNA: TGTGCCAGCAGCGGCCCGGGGGGCCAAGATACGCAGTATTTT.

As regards this clonotype: The missing conserved phenylalanine or tryptophan at the end of this CDR3 makes a read error likely. Because the CDR3's place on the DNA is in doubt, the DNA is left out and the CDR3 is given as listed by TCRdb. V gene TRBV6-1 combines with J gene TRBJ2-1; no check of the table's D call, TRBD1, against the DNA was made. The CDR3 is made up of 14 amino acids, end residues included. Looked up from germline, CDR1 is MNHNS and CDR2 is SASEGT. CDR3 sequence reads: CASRDRLWGYTFAS.

This clonotype was recorded once. This sequence joins TRBV9 and TRBJ2-3; possible D gene TRBD1, 5 bases. The germline CDR1 and CDR2 sequences are SGDLS and YYNGEE. V lost 4 bases and J 4 bases, leaving 13 bases between the germline ends. The CDR3 loop spans 14 amino acids. The DNA of the CDR3 is TGTGCCAGCAGCTCCCGACAGTCACCAGATACGCAGTATTTT. It translates to CASSSRQSPDTQYF. The variable domain in full, completed from reference TRBV9 and TRBJ2-3, reads DSGVTQTPKHLITATGQRVTLRCSPRSGDLSVYWYQQSLDQGLQFLIQYYNGEERAKGNILERFSAQQFPDLHSELNLSSLELGDSALYFCASSSRQSPDTQYFGPGTRLTVL.

J is TRBJ2-4 and V is TRBV20-1; 10 bases fit TRBD1. The CDR3 length is 15 residues. The ends lost 3 bases at V and 5 bases at J; junction bases unmatched: 7. The germline gives CDR1 DFQATT, CDR2 SNEGSKA (reference sequence). CDR3 coding DNA: TGCAGTGCTAGTTTGGGACAGGGGTGGCAAAACATTCAGTACTTC. Encoded protein: CSASLGQGWQNIQYF.

This clonotype was detected many times. This rearrangement joins TRBV10-3 to TRBJ2-3, with 9 bases fitting TRBD1. In germline, CDR1 is ENHRY, CDR2 SYGVKD. The V gene end was trimmed by 2 bases and the J gene end by 1 base; junction bases not matched to a gene: 10. The CDR3 has 18 amino acids. The CDR3 spells CAISETYGTGSGTDTQYF. The DNA of the CDR3 is TGTGCCATCAGTGAGACCTATGGGACAGGGTCTGGCACAGATACGCAGTATTTT.